This T cell receptor beta chain was sequenced in a study of T cells after yellow fever vaccination. TCRdb called the 5' RACE reads again in MiXCR, with one record for every CDR3 protein. The sample includes 95,000 to 100,000 distinct CDR3 sequences, 4.5% to 6% seen only once; the top ten take 35% to 45%. This clonotype was recorded many times. The source of this sequence is a man aged 18 to 35 who received the YFV17D yellow fever vaccine. The starting material was CD8+ T cells sorted from PBMCs, obtained 10 days after the yellow fever booster vaccination.

Here the CDR3 reads CASSQETQYF. CDR3 sequence (DNA): TGCGCCAGCAGCCAAGAGACCCAGTACTTC. This rearrangement joins TRBV4-3 to TRBJ2-5; D ambiguous. Germline-derived CDR1 and CDR2 are LGHNA and YSLEER. Trimming cost V 0 bases and J 7 bases, with 0 bases left between them. CDR3 length: 10 amino acids.